This record concerns one T cell receptor (beta chain) sequence. Its target is unknown. One junction end does not reproduce the germline sequence, and a read error may be involved. Sequencing was performed with immunoSEQ multiplex PCR; in TCRdb, only in-frame clones are kept and a portion is missing. Among tens of thousands of clones listed, about 80% were seen once. The sample comes from a study of identifying expanded T cells in peripheral blood. Overall study results and limits: Clone count variance between roughly two-week samples rose with total template count. Over approximately two and four weeks, about 15 and 19 clones changed, versus around 1.2 between replicates.

Healthy donors had no documented immune events, such as infections, while sampled. The CDR3 has 16 residues. CDR1 is SGHRS and CDR2 is YFSETQ in the germline V gene. The chain couples TRBV5-1 to TRBJ2-7; 14 positions agree with TRBD2. Sequenced input: blood. This receptor was obtained from a person aged 18 to 75 in good health. The CDR3 reads CAGSPGTSGRGYEQYF. The CDR3 bases are TGCGCCGGCAGCCCCGGGACTAGCGGGAGAGGGTACGAGCAGTACTTC. Based on the CDR3 plus reference TRBV5-1 and TRBJ2-7, the full variable domain is KAGVTQTPRYLIKTRGQQVTLSCSPISGHRSVSWYQQTPGQGLQFLFEYFSETQRNKGNFPGRFSGRQFSNSRSEMNVSTLELGDSALYLCAGSPGTSGRGYEQYFGPGTRLTVT.